This T cell receptor beta chain was documented in a study of cytomegalovirus exposure and HLA in healthy donors. Study at large: Of all 380 or so donors who were genotyped, roughly 83% belonged to the Caucasian-associated ancestry cluster. Findings of the study overall: By a later analysis, the bulk of CMV-associated TCR beta chains appeared HLA-restricted.

On this clone: Antigen unknown.

The germline V gene encodes CDR1 MNHEY and CDR2 SMNVEV (reference sequence). The CDR3 runs 15 residues. Trimming took 6 bases from V and 4 from J, leaving 18 bases between them. The primer mix had 60 Vbeta and 13 Jbeta primers. Sequenced by immunoSEQ multiplex PCR; TCRdb stores in-frame clones only, minus some. The profile shows some 200,000 clones, just over 75% of them singletons. The rearrangement uses TRBV27 and TRBJ1-1; D call uncertain. The sequenced sample consisted of PBMCs. This receptor was identified in a woman aged 25 to 39 in good health and CMV-seropositive. The CDR3 reads CASRSYLRVGTEAFF. The DNA for the CDR3 is TGTGCCAGCAGGTCCTATTTGAGGGTGGGCACTGAAGCTTTCTTT.